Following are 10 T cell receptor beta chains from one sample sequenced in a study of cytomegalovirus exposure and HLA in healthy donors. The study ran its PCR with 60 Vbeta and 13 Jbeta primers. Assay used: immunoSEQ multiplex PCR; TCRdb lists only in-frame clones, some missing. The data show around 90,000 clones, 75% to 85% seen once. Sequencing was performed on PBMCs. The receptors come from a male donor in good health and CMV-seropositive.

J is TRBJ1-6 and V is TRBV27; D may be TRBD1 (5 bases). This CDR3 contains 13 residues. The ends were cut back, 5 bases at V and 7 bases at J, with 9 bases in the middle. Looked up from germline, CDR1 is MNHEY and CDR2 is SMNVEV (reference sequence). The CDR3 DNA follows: TGTGCCAGCAGTCCTACAGGAAATTCACCCCTCCACTTT. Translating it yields CASSPTGNSPLHF.

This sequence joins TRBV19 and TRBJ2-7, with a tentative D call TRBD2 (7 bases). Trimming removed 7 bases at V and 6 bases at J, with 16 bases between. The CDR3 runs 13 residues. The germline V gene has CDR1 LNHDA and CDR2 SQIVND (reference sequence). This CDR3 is CASTFVAGAEQYF. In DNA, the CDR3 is TGTGCCAGTACCTTTGTGGCGGGGGCCGAGCAGTACTTC. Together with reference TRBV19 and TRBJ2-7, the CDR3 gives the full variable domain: DGGITQSPKYLFRKEGQNVTLSCEQNLNHDAMYWYRQDPGQGLRLIYYSQIVNDFQKGDIAEGYSVSREKKESFPLTVTSAQKNPTAFYLCASTFVAGAEQYFGPGTRLTVT.

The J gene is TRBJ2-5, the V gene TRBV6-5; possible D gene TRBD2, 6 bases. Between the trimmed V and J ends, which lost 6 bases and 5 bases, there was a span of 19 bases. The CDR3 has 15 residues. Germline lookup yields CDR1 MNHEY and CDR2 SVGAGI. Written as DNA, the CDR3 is TGTGCCAGCAGAAGAACGGGGCAGGGAGGCGAGACCCAGTACTTC. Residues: CASRRTGQGGETQYF.

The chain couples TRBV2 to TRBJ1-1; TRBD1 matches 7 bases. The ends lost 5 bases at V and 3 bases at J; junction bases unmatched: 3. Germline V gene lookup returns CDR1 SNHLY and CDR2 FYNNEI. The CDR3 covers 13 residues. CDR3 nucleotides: TGTGCCAGCAGTCAGGGGGAGGACACTGAAGCTTTCTTT. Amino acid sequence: CASSQGEDTEAFF.

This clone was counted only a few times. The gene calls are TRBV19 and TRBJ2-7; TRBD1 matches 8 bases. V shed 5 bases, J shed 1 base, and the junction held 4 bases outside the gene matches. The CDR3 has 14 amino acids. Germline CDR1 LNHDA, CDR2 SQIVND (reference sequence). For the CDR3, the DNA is TGTGCCAGTAGTTTTACAGGGGGGTCCTACGAGCAGTACTTC. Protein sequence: CASSFTGGSYEQYF.

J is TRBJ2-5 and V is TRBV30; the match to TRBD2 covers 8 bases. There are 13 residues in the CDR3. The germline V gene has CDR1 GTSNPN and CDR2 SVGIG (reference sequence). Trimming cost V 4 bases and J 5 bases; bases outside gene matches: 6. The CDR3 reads CAWTGGPWETQYF. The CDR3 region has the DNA TGTGCCTGGACGGGGGGGCCGTGGGAGACCCAGTACTTC.

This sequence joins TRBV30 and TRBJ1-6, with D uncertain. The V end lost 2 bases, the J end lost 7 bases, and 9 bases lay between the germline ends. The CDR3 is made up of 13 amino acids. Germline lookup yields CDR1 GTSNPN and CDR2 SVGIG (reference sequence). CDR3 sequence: CAWSHKQNSPLHF. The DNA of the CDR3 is TGTGCCTGGAGTCACAAACAGAATTCACCCCTCCACTTT.

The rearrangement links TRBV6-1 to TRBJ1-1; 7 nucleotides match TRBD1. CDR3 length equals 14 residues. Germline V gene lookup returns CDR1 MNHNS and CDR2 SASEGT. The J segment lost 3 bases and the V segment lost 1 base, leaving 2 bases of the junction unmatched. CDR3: CASSEGGTDTEAFF. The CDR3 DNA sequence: TGTGCCAGCAGTGAAGGGGGGACAGACACTGAAGCTTTCTTT.

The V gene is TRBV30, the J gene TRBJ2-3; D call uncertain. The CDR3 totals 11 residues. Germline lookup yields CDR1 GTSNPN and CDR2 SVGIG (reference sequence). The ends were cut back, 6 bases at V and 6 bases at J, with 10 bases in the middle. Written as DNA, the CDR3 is TGTGCCTGCCGTAAGAGGGATACGCAGTATTTT. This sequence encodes CACRKRDTQYF.

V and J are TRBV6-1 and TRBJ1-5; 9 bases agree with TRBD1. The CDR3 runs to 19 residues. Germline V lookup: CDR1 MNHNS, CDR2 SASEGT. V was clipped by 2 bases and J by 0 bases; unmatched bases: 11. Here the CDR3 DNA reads TGTGCCAGCAGTGAATTTGGACAGGGGCTCTTCTATAGCAATCAGCCCCAGCATTTT. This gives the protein CASSEFGQGLFYSNQPQHF.